The T cell receptor beta chain under discussion was sequenced for a study of blood T cell repertoires in COVID-19. At the level of the study: COVID-19 samples, acute and convalescent, were from the United States, Italy and Spain. PBMCs, B-cell-depleted T cells, or T cells provided the cDNA or gDNA that made up the material.

Original data processing: How many nucleated cells were present was estimated from reference gene primer amplification. Clones were read by immunoSEQ multiplex PCR, and TCRdb kept only the in-frame ones, dropping some. Clone size and V and J calls were adopted from that table, with D and trimming inferred from the DNA. The sample gives roughly 260,000 clones, about 88% of which show up once; approximately 3.7% is in the top ten. Germline-derived CDR1 and CDR2 are LNHDA and SQIVND (reference sequence). The CDR3 extends over 15 amino acids. Trimming at V came to 9 bases and at J to 5 bases, leaving 10 bases not matched to a gene.

The sequencing sample was made of peripheral blood. The rearrangement links TRBV19 to TRBJ1-5, with 10 positions matching TRBD1. The source of this sequence is a man aged 60-69 years who had recovered from COVID-19. DNA of the CDR3: TGTGCCAGCCGATCGGGACAGGGGCTTGATCAGCCCCAGCATTTT. Its translation: CASRSGQGLDQPQHF. Using reference TRBV19 and TRBJ1-5 for the parts outside the CDR3, the full variable domain is DGGITQSPKYLFRKEGQNVTLSCEQNLNHDAMYWYRQDPGQGLRLIYYSQIVNDFQKGDIAEGYSVSREKKESFPLTVTSAQKNPTAFYLCASRSGQGLDQPQHFGDGTRLSIL.